Each of the 16 T cell receptor beta chains below was sequenced from the same sample in a study of Ad26.COV2.S vaccination and SARS-CoV-2 variants. Treatment meaning: 19 received Ad26.COV2.S at low or high dose, single or two shots; 5 received placebo; per-sample allocation not given. Sampling took place 63 days after the first vaccine or placebo injection. Clones were read by immunoSEQ multiplex PCR, and TCRdb kept only the in-frame ones, dropping some. The sample has some 340,000 clones, 86% seen once. The sample in question was peripheral blood, obtained in a trial of Ad26.COV2.S vaccine versus placebo. These TCRs come from a person between 18 and 65 years old who received the Ad26.COV2.S COVID-19 vaccine or a placebo.

The chain joins TRBV9 to TRBJ1-6, with D perhaps matching TRBD1 (5 bases). Trimming took 4 bases from V and 7 from J, leaving 21 bases between them. The CDR3 is 17 residues long. Germline CDR1 is SGDLS and CDR2 is YYNGEE. For the CDR3, the DNA is TGTGCCAGCAGCACCACCCCCGGCCACGGGGCCAATTCACCCCTCCACTTT. Protein: CASSTTPGHGANSPLHF.

This clone was found once. V and J are TRBV4-3 and TRBJ1-3; TRBD1 might be the D (5 bases). The ends were cut back, 4 bases at V and 7 bases at J, with 11 bases in the middle. Germline CDR1 is LGHNA and CDR2 is YSLEER. The CDR3 sequence is 13 residues long. This CDR3 is CASSPGTRNTIYF. The CDR3 DNA reads TGCGCCAGCAGCCCCGGGACGAGGAACACCATATATTTT.

V is TRBV5-6 and J is TRBJ2-3, with 10 bases that match TRBD1. CDR1 is SGHDT and CDR2 is YYEEEE in the germline V gene. The CDR3 is 15 amino acids. Germline trimming cut 0 bases from V and 7 bases from J; bases unmatched to any gene: 5. CDR3 sequence reads: CASSLGQGAGYTQYF. For the CDR3, the DNA is TGTGCCAGCAGCTTGGGACAGGGGGCAGGGTATACGCAGTATTTT.

The chain recombines TRBV9 with TRBJ2-2; D ambiguous. Germline V gene data show CDR1 as SGDLS and CDR2 as YYNGEE. There are 16 residues in the CDR3. Trimming stripped 3 bases from V and 2 bases from J, with 14 bases between. This CDR3 is CASSEGLSLNTGELFF. DNA of the CDR3: TGTGCCAGCAGCGAGGGCCTTTCCCTCAACACCGGGGAGCTGTTTTTT. The variable domain in full, with the rest retrieved from reference TRBV9 and TRBJ2-2, is DSGVTQTPKHLITATGQRVTLRCSPRSGDLSVYWYQQSLDQGLQFLIQYYNGEERAKGNILERFSAQQFPDLHSELNLSSLELGDSALYFCASSEGLSLNTGELFFGEGSRLTVL.

The chain uses TRBV20-1 and TRBJ2-5; D uncertain. Looked up from germline, CDR1 is DFQATT and CDR2 is SNEGSKA (reference sequence). The V and J ends lost 4 bases and 4 bases respectively, with 10 bases between them. The CDR3 runs to 12 residues. The CDR3 sequence is CSANDIIETQYF. CDR3 DNA: TGCAGTGCTAATGACATCATAGAGACCCAGTACTTC.

V and J are TRBV9 and TRBJ2-6, with TRBD1 matching over 7 bases. The CDR3 contains 16 residues. In germline, CDR1 is SGDLS, CDR2 YYNGEE. The ends lost 4 bases at V and 2 bases at J; junction bases unmatched: 6. The CDR3 reads CASSPRTGPGANVLTF. The CDR3 DNA reads TGTGCCAGCAGCCCCCGGACAGGCCCTGGGGCCAACGTCCTGACTTTC.

About this clone itself: This specimen includes other DNA sequences encoding the same CDR3. The chain recombines TRBV9 with TRBJ2-1; 13 bases are a match to TRBD2. The germline CDR1 and CDR2 sequences are SGDLS and YYNGEE. The CDR3 contains 15 residues. The V gene end was trimmed by 2 bases and the J gene end by 7 bases; junction bases not matched to a gene: 3. This CDR3 is CASSVGTSGVNEQFF. DNA of the CDR3: TGTGCCAGCAGCGTTGGGACTAGCGGGGTAAATGAGCAGTTCTTC.

V and J are TRBV6-2 or TRBV6-3 and TRBJ2-1; 7 positions agree with TRBD2. Germline CDR1 and CDR2: MNHEY and SVGEGT. The V segment lost 5 bases and the J segment 0 bases; nucleotides outside the gene matches: 7. The CDR3 covers 16 residues. The chain's CDR3 is CASSPMTGGSYNEQFF. DNA of the CDR3: TGTGCCAGCAGTCCCATGACGGGGGGCTCCTACAATGAGCAGTTCTTC.

This sequence joins TRBV5-6 and TRBJ1-1, with D tentatively TRBD1 (6 bases). Germline V lookup: CDR1 SGHDT, CDR2 YYEEEE. The CDR3 has 13 amino acids. The V end was cut by 6 bases, the J end by 1 base, with 10 bases between. The CDR3 nucleotides are TGTGCCAGCACAGGGGACAAGAACACTGAAGCTTTCTTT. As protein: CASTGDKNTEAFF.

The J gene is TRBJ1-5, the V gene TRBV6-2 or TRBV6-3; D uncertain. CDR1 and CDR2 (germline): MNHEY, SVGEGT. This CDR3 spans 15 amino acids. Trimming left V 5 bases short and J 3 bases short, with 14 bases between. This chain's CDR3 is CASSPGLTFNQPQHF. Written as DNA, the CDR3 is TGTGCCAGCAGTCCGGGTCTGACTTTCAATCAGCCCCAGCATTTT.

Concerning this clone: The DNA is left out, because the CDR3 cannot be placed on it with certainty; the CDR3 is given as TCRdb lists it. The rearrangement links TRBV21-1 to TRBJ2-2; the table assigns TRBD2, which was not confirmed against the DNA. TRBV21-1 is designated a pseudogene. The CDR3 comprises 17 residues, both ends counted. The CDR3 spells CASSKGRVARGTGELFF.

This clone was counted between two and nine times. This chain connects TRBV6-2 or TRBV6-3 to TRBJ1-2; D is undetermined. Trimming shortened V by 2 bases and J by 6 bases, and 10 bases separated the two germline ends. Germline CDR1 MNHEY, CDR2 SVGEGT. This CDR3 contains 13 residues. The CDR3 nucleotides read TGTGCCAGCAGTTACCCCGGGATAAATGGCTACACCTTC. It yields the protein CASSYPGINGYTF.

J is TRBJ1-3 and V is TRBV18; D ambiguous. Trimming removed 0 bases at V and 0 bases at J, with 6 bases between. This CDR3 is built from 15 residues. Germline lookup yields CDR1 KGHSH and CDR2 LQKENI. The CDR3 is CASSPPVYSGNTIYF. The CDR3 bases are TGTGCCAGCTCACCACCGGTGTACTCTGGAAACACCATATATTTT.

The V call is TRBV9, the J call TRBJ2-7; tentative D call: TRBD1 (5 bases). V was cut by 4 bases and J by 3 bases, with 14 bases left in between. This CDR3 spans 14 amino acids. The germline gives CDR1 SGDLS, CDR2 YYNGEE. DNA for the CDR3: TGTGCCAGCAGCCCCCGCAGGGCAAACTACGAGCAGTACTTC. The encoded protein is CASSPRRANYEQYF.

V usage is TRBV4-3 and J usage is TRBJ1-3, with unresolved D. The V gene lost 1 base and the J gene lost 0 bases, with 10 bases spanning the gap. The germline V gene has CDR1 LGHNA and CDR2 YSLEER. The CDR3 is 16 amino acids. The CDR3 reads CASSQGTDSSGNTIYF. As DNA, the CDR3 is TGCGCCAGCAGCCAAGGTACAGATTCCTCTGGAAACACCATATATTTT.

This clone was counted a few times. The chain links TRBV6-5 to TRBJ1-1; D call uncertain. The CDR3 spans 11 residues. Germline assignment: CDR1 MNHEY and CDR2 SVGAGI. V lost 7 bases and J 1 base, leaving 4 bases between the germline ends. The CDR3 protein is CASKGNTEAFF. CDR3 in DNA: TGTGCCAGCAAGGGGAACACTGAAGCTTTCTTT.